The present entry profiles one T cell receptor beta chain with its context. The data derive from a study of blood T cell repertoires in COVID-19. The germline CDR1 and CDR2 sequences are KGHSH and LQKENI. The CDR3 totals 16 residues. Trimming took off 2 bases at V and 9 bases at J, with 17 bases between the two ends. The table came from immunoSEQ multiplex PCR; TCRdb's copy has only in-frame clones and leaves some out. Counted here are 40,000 to 45,000 clones, roughly 87% occurring once; the ten biggest clones make up around 6.5%. Sequencing input: peripheral blood. This chain links TRBV18 with TRBJ1-6; a weak D match, TRBD1 (5 bases). This TCR derives from a human donor in a cohort sampled during active COVID-19. The CDR3, as DNA: TGTGCCAGCTCACCATCAGGCCAGGGAAGTGGTTCACCCCTCCACTTT. Its translation: CASSPSGQGSGSPLHF.